The 15 T cell receptor beta chains below were found in one sample sequenced in a study of regulatory T cells in long-lasting Graves disease. Time point meaning: newly diagnosed GD, antithyroid drugs for less than 3 months. The TCR library used RNA extracted from PBMCs. For TCR beta, libraries came from iRepertoire HTBI primers and Arm-PCR of CDR3 regions. TCRdb analysed the multiplex PCR reads with MiXCR anew, one entry per CDR3 protein. This table holds about 330,000 distinct CDR3 sequences, 15% to 20% found once. These data were also reused for a study on T cells in Graves' hyperthyroidism and ophthalmopathy.

The material was peripheral blood mononuclear cells (PBMCs), obtained at new diagnosis, from a patient treated with antithyroid drugs. Every receptor here comes from a woman younger than 35 with Graves disease.

The gene calls are TRBV5-1 and TRBJ2-5, with D unclear. This CDR3 spans 15 amino acids. Germline values: CDR1 SGHRS, CDR2 YFSETQ. V was trimmed by 0 bases and J by 2 bases, leaving 11 bases between them. For the CDR3, the DNA is TGCGCCAGCAGCTTGGACGGTACGGCGCAAGAGACCCAGTACTTC. Translation: CASSLDGTAQETQYF.

DNA of the CDR3: TGCAGTGCTAGTCCAAGGGAATTTCAAAACATTCAGTACTTC. Protein sequence: CSASPREFQNIQYF. This chain connects TRBV20-1 to TRBJ2-4; the D is unclear. The V gene's germline CDR1 is DFQATT and CDR2 SNEGSKA (reference sequence). V lost 3 bases to trimming and J lost 5 bases, with 14 bases between them. The CDR3 contains 14 residues.

V and J are TRBV10-3 and TRBJ1-3, with 9 bases that match TRBD1. V gave up 6 bases and J gave up 4 bases; unmatched junction bases: 7. The CDR3 has 15 amino acids. In germline, CDR1 is ENHRY, CDR2 SYGVKD. The CDR3 region has the DNA TGTGCCATCAGCCAACCGGGACAGGGAGGAAACACCATATATTTT. Its protein is CAISQPGQGGNTIYF.

This sequence joins TRBV3-1 and TRBJ2-1; perhaps D is TRBD1 or TRBD2 (5 bases each). Trimming left V 4 bases short and J 7 bases short, with 14 bases between. Germline V lookup: CDR1 LGHDT, CDR2 YNNKEL (reference sequence). The CDR3 is 14 amino acids. The CDR3, as DNA: TGTGCCAGCAGCCCCAGAACATGGGGGAATGAGCAGTTCTTC. Its translation is CASSPRTWGNEQFF.

This clonotype was detected ten times or more. The rearrangement uses TRBV20-1 and TRBJ1-1, with a weak D call TRBD1 (5 bases). Germline V gene lookup returns CDR1 DFQATT and CDR2 SNEGSKA (reference sequence). This CDR3 is built from 12 residues. Trimming took off 6 bases at V and 8 bases at J, with 16 bases between the two ends. This CDR3 reads CSAPTQGYEAFF. CDR3 coding DNA: TGCAGTGCGCCGACTCAGGGTTACGAAGCTTTCTTT.

This clonotype was recorded many times. CDR3 sequence (DNA): TGCAGTGCTGTGTCTAAGGGCGGTACCTCCTACAATGAGCAGTTCTTC. Protein: CSAVSKGGTSYNEQFF. This chain links TRBV20-1 with TRBJ2-1; D call uncertain. Trimming left V 5 bases short and J 0 bases short, with 17 bases between. The CDR3 loop spans 16 amino acids. Germline V gives CDR1 DFQATT, CDR2 SNEGSKA (reference sequence).

Ten or more counts support this clonotype. V usage is TRBV9 and J usage is TRBJ2-5; D possibly corresponds to TRBD2 (6 bases). V was pared by 0 bases and J by 1 base, with 7 bases between. This CDR3 has 14 amino acids. In germline, CDR1 is SGDLS, CDR2 YYNGEE. The CDR3 loop is CASSVGSGQETQYF. The CDR3 DNA is TGTGCCAGCAGCGTAGGTAGCGGCCAAGAGACCCAGTACTTC.

The CDR3 nucleotides read TGTGCCAGCAGCTTAGTCCAGGATCAGCCCCAGCATTTT. Its translation: CASSLVQDQPQHF. The chain recombines TRBV7-2 with TRBJ1-5; D gene ambiguous. CDR3 length: 13 residues. Germline V gene lookup returns CDR1 SGHTA and CDR2 FQGNSA. V lost 1 base, J lost 5 bases, and 6 bases lay in between.

In this sample, this clonotype turned up many times. J is TRBJ2-1 and V is TRBV3-1; 9 bases are shared with TRBD2. Germline trimming cut 0 bases from V and 7 bases from J; bases unmatched to any gene: 7. Per germline, CDR1 LGHDT and CDR2 YNNKEL (reference sequence). The CDR3 length is 16 residues. The CDR3 coding sequence is TGTGCCAGCAGCCAAGAATGGCGGGAGGGCCATAATGAGCAGTTCTTC. Protein: CASSQEWREGHNEQFF.

In this sample, this clonotype turned up once. J is TRBJ1-4 and V is TRBV9; maybe TRBD1 (5 bases). CDR1 and CDR2 from the germline V gene are SGDLS and YYNGEE. This CDR3 is built from 15 residues. Trimming removed 0 bases at V and 3 bases at J, with 9 bases between. This CDR3 reads CASSVDQGPNEKLFF. In nucleotides, the CDR3 is TGTGCCAGCAGCGTAGATCAGGGCCCTAATGAAAAACTGTTTTTT.

A few counts support this clonotype. The CDR3 DNA reads as TGTGCCAGTAGTATATCAGGTACCTACAATGAGCAGTTCTTC. This gives the protein CASSISGTYNEQFF. V and J are TRBV19 and TRBJ2-1; D is undetermined. Germline assignment: CDR1 LNHDA and CDR2 SQIVND (reference sequence). This CDR3 contains 14 residues. Trimming cost V 2 bases and J 2 bases, with 7 bases left between them. The full variable domain, its missing parts supplied by reference TRBV19 and TRBJ2-1, is DGGITQSPKYLFRKEGQNVTLSCEQNLNHDAMYWYRQDPGQGLRLIYYSQIVNDFQKGDIAEGYSVSREKKESFPLTVTSAQKNPTAFYLCASSISGTYNEQFFGPGTRLTVL.

As concerns this clonotype: A much larger clone lies a single base off, so this may be a read error. The chain recombines TRBV2 with TRBJ1-2; 9 bases align to TRBD1. The CDR3 covers 15 residues. J lost 4 bases, V lost 9 bases, and 12 bases had no gene match. Germline V gene data show CDR1 as SNHLY and CDR2 as FYNNEI. Here the CDR3 reads CAREDRGVASYGYTF. CDR3 nucleotides: TGTGCCAGAGAAGACAGGGGGGTTGCTAGCTATGGCTACACCTTC.

Many counts were recorded for this clonotype. V and J are TRBV11-2 and TRBJ2-1; weak D call: TRBD2 (5 bases). V was clipped by 2 bases and J by 6 bases, with 14 bases between them. This CDR3 has 15 residues. Per germline, CDR1 SGHAT and CDR2 FQNNGV. CDR3 coding DNA: TGTGCCAGCAGCTTAATCCCCGGGGAGAGCAATGAGCAGTTCTTC. Translation gives CASSLIPGESNEQFF.

This clonotype came up many times. The gene calls are TRBV3-1 and TRBJ2-5, with D perhaps matching TRBD1 (6 bases). The CDR3 sequence is 14 residues long. The ends were cut back, 4 bases at V and 2 bases at J, with 11 bases in the middle. Germline V gene data show CDR1 as LGHDT and CDR2 as YNNKEL (reference sequence). In nucleotides, the CDR3 is TGTGCCAGCAGCCGGGGACATCAACAAGAGACCCAGTACTTC. This sequence encodes CASSRGHQQETQYF.

DNA of the CDR3: TGTGCCAGCAGTCCATTAGGGTGGGGCAGGGTTGGCCCTAATGAAAAACTGTTTTTT. Translating gives CASSPLGWGRVGPNEKLFF. This chain links TRBV27 with TRBJ1-4, with D tentatively TRBD1 (5 bases). The CDR3 is 19 amino acids. Germline values: CDR1 MNHEY, CDR2 SMNVEV (reference sequence). The germline V and J ends were trimmed by 5 bases and 3 bases, with 25 bases remaining between them.